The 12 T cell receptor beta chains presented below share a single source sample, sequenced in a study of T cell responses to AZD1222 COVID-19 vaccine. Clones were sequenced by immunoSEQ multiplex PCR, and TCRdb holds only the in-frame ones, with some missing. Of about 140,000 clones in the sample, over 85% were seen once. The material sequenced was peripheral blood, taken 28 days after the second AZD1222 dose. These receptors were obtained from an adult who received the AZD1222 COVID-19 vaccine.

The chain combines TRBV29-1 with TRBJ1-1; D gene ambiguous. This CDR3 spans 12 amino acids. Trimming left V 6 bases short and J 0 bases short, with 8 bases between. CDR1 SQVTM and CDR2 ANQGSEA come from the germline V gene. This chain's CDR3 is CSVDGMNTEAFF. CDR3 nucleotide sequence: TGCAGCGTGGACGGAATGAACACTGAAGCTTTCTTT. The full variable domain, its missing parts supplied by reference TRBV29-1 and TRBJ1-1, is SAVISQKPSRDICQRGTSLTIQCQVDSQVTMMFWYRQQPGQSLTLIATANQGSEATYESGFVIDKFPISRPNLTFSTLTVSNMSPEDSSIYLCSVDGMNTEAFFGQGTRLTVV.

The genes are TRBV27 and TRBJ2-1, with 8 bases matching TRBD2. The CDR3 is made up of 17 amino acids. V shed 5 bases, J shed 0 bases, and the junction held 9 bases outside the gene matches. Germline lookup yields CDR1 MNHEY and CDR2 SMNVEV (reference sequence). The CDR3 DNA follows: TGTGCCAGCAGTCTGCCCGGGGGGGGAAGCTCCTACAATGAGCAGTTCTTC. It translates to CASSLPGGGSSYNEQFF.

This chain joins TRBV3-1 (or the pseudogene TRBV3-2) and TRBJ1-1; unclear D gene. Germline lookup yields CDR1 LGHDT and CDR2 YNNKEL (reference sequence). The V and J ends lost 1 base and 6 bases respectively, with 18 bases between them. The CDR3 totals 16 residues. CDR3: CASSQGDRPSRAEAFF. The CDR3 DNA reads TGTGCCAGCAGCCAAGGTGATAGACCTTCGAGGGCTGAAGCTTTCTTT.

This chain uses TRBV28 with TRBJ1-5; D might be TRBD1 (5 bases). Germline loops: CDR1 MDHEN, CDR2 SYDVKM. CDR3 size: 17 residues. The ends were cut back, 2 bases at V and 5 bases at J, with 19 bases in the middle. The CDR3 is CASSLGGLVRAHQPQHF. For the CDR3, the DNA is TGTGCCAGCAGTTTAGGTGGTTTAGTCAGGGCCCATCAGCCCCAGCATTTT.

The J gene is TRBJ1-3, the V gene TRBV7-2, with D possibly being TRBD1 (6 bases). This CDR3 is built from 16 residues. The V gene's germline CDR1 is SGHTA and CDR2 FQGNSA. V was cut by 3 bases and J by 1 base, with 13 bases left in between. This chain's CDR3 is CASSLIPTGSGNTIYF. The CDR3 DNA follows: TGTGCCAGCAGCTTGATCCCTACAGGGTCTGGAAACACCATATATTTT.

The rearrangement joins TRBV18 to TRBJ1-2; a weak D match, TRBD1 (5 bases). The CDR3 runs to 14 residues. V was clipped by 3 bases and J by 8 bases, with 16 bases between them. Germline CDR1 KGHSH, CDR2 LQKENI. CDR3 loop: CASSPRGDSDGYTF. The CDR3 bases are TGTGCCAGCTCACCGCGGGGGGATAGCGACGGCTACACCTTC.

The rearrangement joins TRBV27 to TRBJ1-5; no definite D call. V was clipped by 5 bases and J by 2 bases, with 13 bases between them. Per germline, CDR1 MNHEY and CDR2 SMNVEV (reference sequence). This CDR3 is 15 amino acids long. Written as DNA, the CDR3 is TGTGCCAGCAGTCCTATCTATAGGGGCAATCAGCCCCAGCATTTT. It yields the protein CASSPIYRGNQPQHF.

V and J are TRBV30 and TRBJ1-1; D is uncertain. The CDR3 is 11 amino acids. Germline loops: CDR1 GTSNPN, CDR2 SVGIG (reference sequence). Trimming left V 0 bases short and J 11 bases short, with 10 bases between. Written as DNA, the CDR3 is TGTGCCTGGAGTGTACGCCTAGGGGCTTTCTTT. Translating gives CAWSVRLGAFF. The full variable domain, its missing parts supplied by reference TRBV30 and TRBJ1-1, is SQTIHQWPATLVQPVGSPLSLECTVEGTSNPNLYWYRQAAGRGLQLLFYSVGIGQISSEVPQNLSASRPQDRQFILSSKKLLLSDSGFYLCAWSVRLGAFFGQGTRLTVV.

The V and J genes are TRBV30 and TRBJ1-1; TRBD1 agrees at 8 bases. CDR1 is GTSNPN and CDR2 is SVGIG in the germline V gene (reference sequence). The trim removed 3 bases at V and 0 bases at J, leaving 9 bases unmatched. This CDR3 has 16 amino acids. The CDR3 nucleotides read TGTGCCTGGAGCTATTCACGGACAGGGCTGAACACTGAAGCTTTCTTT. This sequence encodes CAWSYSRTGLNTEAFF.

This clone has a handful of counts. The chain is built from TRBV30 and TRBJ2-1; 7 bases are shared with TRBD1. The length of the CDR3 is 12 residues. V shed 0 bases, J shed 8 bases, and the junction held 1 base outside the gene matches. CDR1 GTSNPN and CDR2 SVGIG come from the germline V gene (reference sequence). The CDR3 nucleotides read TGTGCCTGGAGTGTAGGGGGCTATGAGCAGTTCTTC. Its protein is CAWSVGGYEQFF.

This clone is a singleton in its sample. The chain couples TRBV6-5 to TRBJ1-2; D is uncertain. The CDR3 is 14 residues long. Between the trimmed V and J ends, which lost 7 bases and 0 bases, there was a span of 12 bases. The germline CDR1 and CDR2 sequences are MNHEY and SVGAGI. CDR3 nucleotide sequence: TGTGCCAGCACCAACCGGGAAACTAACTATGGCTACACCTTC. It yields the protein CASTNRETNYGYTF.

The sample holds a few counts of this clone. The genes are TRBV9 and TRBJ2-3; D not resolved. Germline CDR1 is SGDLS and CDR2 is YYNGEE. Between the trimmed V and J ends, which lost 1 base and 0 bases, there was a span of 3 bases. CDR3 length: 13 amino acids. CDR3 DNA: TGTGCCAGCAGCGTAATTAGCACAGATACGCAGTATTTT. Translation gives CASSVISTDTQYF.